The 5 T cell receptor beta chains below all came from one sample that was sequenced in a study of beta chain features in type 1 diabetes. Investigators reverse transcribed all isolated RNA, so they sequenced expressed TCRB transcripts. Sequencing used immunoSEQ multiplex PCR; TCRdb keeps in-frame clones, though not all of them. The sample includes hundreds of thousands of clones, about 14% seen only once; the top ten take about 0.097%. The sample consisted of naive CD4+ T cells from blood. The receptors derive from a man aged 18 to 29 in good health.

Written as DNA, the CDR3 is TGTGCCAGCAGCGGGACTAGCGGGAGGGTCGACAATGAGCAGTTCTTC. Residues: CASSGTSGRVDNEQFF. The V gene is TRBV9, the J gene TRBJ2-1, with 15 bases lining up with TRBD2. This CDR3 comprises 16 residues. Germline loops: CDR1 SGDLS, CDR2 YYNGEE. Germline trimming cut 3 bases from V and 5 bases from J; bases unmatched to any gene: 3. Using reference TRBV9 and TRBJ2-1 for the parts outside the CDR3, the full variable domain is DSGVTQTPKHLITATGQRVTLRCSPRSGDLSVYWYQQSLDQGLQFLIQYYNGEERAKGNILERFSAQQFPDLHSELNLSSLELGDSALYFCASSGTSGRVDNEQFFGPGTRLTVL.

The CDR3 region is CASSDPRIATEAFF. Here the CDR3 DNA reads TGCGCCAGCAGCGACCCCCGTATAGCCACTGAAGCTTTCTTT. The chain joins TRBV5-1 to TRBJ1-1, with D unclear. CDR1 and CDR2 from the germline V gene are SGHRS and YFSETQ. The length of the CDR3 is 14 residues. V was trimmed by 4 bases and J by 4 bases, leaving 14 bases between them. Drawing the rest from reference TRBV5-1 and TRBJ1-1, the complete variable domain is KAGVTQTPRYLIKTRGQQVTLSCSPISGHRSVSWYQQTPGQGLQFLFEYFSETQRNKGNFPGRFSGRQFSNSRSEMNVSTLELGDSALYLCASSDPRIATEAFFGQGTRLTVV.

This clone was seen a handful of times. This chain links TRBV9 with TRBJ2-7; 7 nucleotides line up with TRBD2. CDR1 and CDR2 from the germline V gene are SGDLS and YYNGEE. This CDR3 spans 15 amino acids. V trimming: 4 bases; J trimming: 2 bases; junction bases outside the gene matches: 9. The chain's CDR3 is CASSPGGRVPYEQYF. The DNA for the CDR3 is TGTGCCAGCAGCCCCGGGGGGAGGGTCCCCTACGAGCAGTACTTC.

The CDR3 sequence is CASSQTVMASPLHF. CDR3 in DNA: TGTGCCAGTAGTCAGACAGTCATGGCCTCACCCCTCCACTTT. The gene calls are TRBV19 and TRBJ1-6, with D possibly TRBD1 on 5 matching bases. The V end was cut by 5 bases, the J end by 10 bases, with 15 bases between. CDR1 and CDR2 from the germline V gene are LNHDA and SQIVND (reference sequence). This CDR3 contains 14 residues.

This clone turned up a few times. This sequence joins TRBV4-1 and TRBJ1-1, with 8 bases fitting TRBD1. There are 16 residues in the CDR3. J gave up 1 base and V 5 bases, and 9 bases lay outside the gene matches. Germline CDR1 MGHRA, CDR2 YSYEKL. The CDR3 spells CASSRGTGGENTEAFF. The CDR3 nucleotides are TGCGCCAGCAGCAGGGGAACAGGGGGGGAGAACACTGAAGCTTTCTTT.